This T cell receptor beta chain was profiled in a study of graft-versus-host responses after intestinal transplantation. Study-wide points: When patients had graft-donor T cell macrochimerism, their allografts held high graft-versus-host to host-versus-graft clonal ratios.

The method was immunoSEQ multiplex PCR; TCRdb's version includes in-frame clones alone and lacks a portion of them. The table has over 90,000 clones, 90% to 95% seen once; the top ten hold around 1.2%. Details on this clone: Antigen: not known.

The CDR3 extends over 17 amino acids. V lost 0 bases, J lost 0 bases, and 14 bases lay in between. Germline lookup yields CDR1 SGHDT and CDR2 YYEEEE. V is TRBV5-6 and J is TRBJ2-3, with D uncertain. Specimen: unstimulated CD8+ T cells sorted from spleen or lymph node cells, collected before intestinal transplant. The sequence came from a human donor who received an intestinal transplant. The CDR3 protein is CASSLAKGTPSTDTQYF. CDR3 DNA sequence: TGTGCCAGCAGCTTGGCCAAGGGCACGCCGAGCACAGATACGCAGTATTTT.